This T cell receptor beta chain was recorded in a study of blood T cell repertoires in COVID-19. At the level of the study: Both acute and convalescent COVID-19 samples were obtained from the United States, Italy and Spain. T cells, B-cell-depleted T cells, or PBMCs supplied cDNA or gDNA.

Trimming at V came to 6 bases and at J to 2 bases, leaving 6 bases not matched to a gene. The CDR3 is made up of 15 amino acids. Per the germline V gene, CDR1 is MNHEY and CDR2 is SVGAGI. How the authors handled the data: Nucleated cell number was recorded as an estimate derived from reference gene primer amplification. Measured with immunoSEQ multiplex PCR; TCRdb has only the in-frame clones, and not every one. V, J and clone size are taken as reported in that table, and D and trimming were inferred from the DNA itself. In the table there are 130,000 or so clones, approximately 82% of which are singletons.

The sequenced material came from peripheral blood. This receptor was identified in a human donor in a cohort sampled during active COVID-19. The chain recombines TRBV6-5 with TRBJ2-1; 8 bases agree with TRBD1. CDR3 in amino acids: CASRLRQGTYNEQFF. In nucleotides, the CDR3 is TGTGCCAGCAGGCTCAGACAGGGGACCTACAATGAGCAGTTCTTC.